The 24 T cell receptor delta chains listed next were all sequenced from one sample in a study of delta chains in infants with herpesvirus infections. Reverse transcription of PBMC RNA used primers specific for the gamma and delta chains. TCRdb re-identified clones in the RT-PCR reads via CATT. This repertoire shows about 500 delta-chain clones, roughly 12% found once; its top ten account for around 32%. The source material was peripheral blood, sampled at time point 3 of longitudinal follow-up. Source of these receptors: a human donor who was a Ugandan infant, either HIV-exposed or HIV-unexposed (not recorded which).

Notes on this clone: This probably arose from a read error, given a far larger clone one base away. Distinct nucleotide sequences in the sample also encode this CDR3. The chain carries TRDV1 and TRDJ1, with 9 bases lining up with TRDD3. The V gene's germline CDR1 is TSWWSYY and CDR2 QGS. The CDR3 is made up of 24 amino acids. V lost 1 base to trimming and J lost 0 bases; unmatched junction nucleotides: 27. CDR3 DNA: TGTGCTCTTGGGGAACCCTCTTCCGCCCCCACTGGGGGAAGAGAACTAAAGTACACCGATAAACTCATCTTT. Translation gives CALGEPSSAPTGGRELKYTDKLIF.

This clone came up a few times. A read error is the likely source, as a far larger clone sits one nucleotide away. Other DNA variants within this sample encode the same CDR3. CDR3 nucleotides: TGTGCTCTTGGGGAATCTGCCAGGGGTCGGGGGGTTGGCTCGTACACCGATAAACTCATCTTC. This translates into CALGESARGRGVGSYTDKLIF. This chain joins TRDV1 and TRDJ1; D is perhaps TRDD3 (5 bases). Germline V gene data show CDR1 as TSWWSYY and CDR2 as QGS. This CDR3 spans 21 amino acids.

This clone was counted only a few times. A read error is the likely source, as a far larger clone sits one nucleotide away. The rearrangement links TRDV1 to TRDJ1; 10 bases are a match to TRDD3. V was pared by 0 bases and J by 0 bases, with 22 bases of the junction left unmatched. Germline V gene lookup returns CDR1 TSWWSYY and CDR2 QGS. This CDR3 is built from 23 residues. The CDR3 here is CALGELILPSTGGFGEDTDKLIF. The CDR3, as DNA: TGTGCTCTTGGGGAACTCATACTTCCCTCTACTGGGGGATTTGGCGAGGACACCGATAAACTCATCTTT.

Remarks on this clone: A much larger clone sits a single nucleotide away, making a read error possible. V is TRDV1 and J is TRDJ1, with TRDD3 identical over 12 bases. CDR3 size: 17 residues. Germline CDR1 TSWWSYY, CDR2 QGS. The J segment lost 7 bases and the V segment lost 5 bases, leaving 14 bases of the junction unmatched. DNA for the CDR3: TGTGCTCTTGGGTCGCCACTTACTGGGGGATACCTCTGTAAACTCATCTTT. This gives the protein CALGSPLTGGYLCKLIF.

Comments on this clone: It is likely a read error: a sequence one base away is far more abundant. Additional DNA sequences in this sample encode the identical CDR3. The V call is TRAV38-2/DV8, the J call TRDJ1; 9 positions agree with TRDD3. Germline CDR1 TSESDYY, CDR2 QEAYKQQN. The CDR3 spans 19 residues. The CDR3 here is CAYRSADRYVGGYPDKLIF. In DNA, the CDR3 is TGTGCTTATAGGAGCGCCGATCGGTACGTCGGGGGATACCCCGATAAACTTATCTTT.

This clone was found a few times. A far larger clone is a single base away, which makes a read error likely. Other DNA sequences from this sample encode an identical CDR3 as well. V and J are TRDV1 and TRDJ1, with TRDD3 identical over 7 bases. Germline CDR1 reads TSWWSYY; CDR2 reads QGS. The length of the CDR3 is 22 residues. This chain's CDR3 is CALGGPPTCTGANPLYTDKLIF. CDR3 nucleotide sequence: TGTGCTCTTGGGGGGCCTCCAACGTGTACTGGGGCCAACCCATTGTACACCGATAAGCTCATCTTT.

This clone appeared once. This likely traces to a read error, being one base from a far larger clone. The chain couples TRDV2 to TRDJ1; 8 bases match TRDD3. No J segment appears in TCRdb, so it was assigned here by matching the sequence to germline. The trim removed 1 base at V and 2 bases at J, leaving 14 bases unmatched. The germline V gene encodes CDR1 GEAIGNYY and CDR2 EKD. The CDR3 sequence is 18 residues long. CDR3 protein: CACDTECDWGPRTDKLIF. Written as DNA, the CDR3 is TGTGCCTGTGACACGGAATGCGACTGGGGGCCTCGGACCGATAAACTCATCTTT.

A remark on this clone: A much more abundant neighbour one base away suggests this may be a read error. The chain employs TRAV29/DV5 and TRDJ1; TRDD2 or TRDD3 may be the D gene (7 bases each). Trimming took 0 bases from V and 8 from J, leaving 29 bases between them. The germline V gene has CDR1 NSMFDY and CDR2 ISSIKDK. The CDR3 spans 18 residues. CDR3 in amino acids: CAASAHFLGRGMVEKLIF. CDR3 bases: TGTGCAGCAAGCGCACACTTCCTAGGGCGGGGGATGGTGGAGAAACTCATCTTT.

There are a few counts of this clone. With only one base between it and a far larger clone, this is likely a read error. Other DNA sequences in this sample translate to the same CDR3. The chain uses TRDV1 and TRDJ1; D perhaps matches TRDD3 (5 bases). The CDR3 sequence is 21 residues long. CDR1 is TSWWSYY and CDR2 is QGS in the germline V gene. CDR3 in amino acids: CALGESARGRGVGSYTDKLIF. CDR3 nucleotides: TGTGCTCTAGGGGAATCTGCCAGGGGTCGGGGGGTTGGCTCGTACACCGATAAACTCATCTTT.

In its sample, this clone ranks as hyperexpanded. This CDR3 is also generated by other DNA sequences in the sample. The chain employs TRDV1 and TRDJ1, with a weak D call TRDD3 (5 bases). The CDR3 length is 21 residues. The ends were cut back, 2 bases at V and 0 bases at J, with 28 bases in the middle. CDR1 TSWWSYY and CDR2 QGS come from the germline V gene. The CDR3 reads CALGESARGRGVGSYTDKLIF. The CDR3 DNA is TGTGCTCTTGGGGAATCTGCCAGGGGTCGGGGGGTTGGCTCGTACACCGATAAACTCATCTTT.

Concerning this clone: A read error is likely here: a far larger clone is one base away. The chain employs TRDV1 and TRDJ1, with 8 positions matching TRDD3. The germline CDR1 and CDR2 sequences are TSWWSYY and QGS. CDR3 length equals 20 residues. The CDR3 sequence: CALGPHSPLGIPDTTDKPIF. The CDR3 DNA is TGTGCTCTTGGGCCTCATTCCCCTCTGGGGATACCTGACACCACCGATAAACCCATCTTT.

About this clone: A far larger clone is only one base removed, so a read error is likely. As DNA, the CDR3 is TGTGCTCTTGGGGAACGGGGCCCGGGGGCTAACGATAAACTCATCTTT. This translates into CALGERGPGANDKLIF. The chain uses TRDV1 and TRDJ1; maybe TRDD3 (5 bases). CDR3 length equals 16 residues. Per germline, CDR1 TSWWSYY and CDR2 QGS. V lost 1 base and J lost 4, with 16 bases in between.

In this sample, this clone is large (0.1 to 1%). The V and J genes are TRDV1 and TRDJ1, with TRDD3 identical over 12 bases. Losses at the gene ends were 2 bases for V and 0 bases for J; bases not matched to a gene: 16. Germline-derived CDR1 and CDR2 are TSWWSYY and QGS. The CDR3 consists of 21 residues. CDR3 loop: CALGETPSYWGILRYTDKLIF. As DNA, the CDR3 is TGTGCTCTTGGGGAAACTCCGTCCTACTGGGGGATACTGAGGTACACCGATAAACTCATCTTT.

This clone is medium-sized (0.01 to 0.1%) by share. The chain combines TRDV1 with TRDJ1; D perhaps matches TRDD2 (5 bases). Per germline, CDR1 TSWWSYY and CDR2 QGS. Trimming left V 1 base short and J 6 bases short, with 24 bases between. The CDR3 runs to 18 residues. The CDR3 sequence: CALGEPSVRNTLMNKLIF. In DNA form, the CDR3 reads TGTGCTCTTGGGGAACCTTCCGTGAGGAATACCTTAATGAATAAACTCATCTTT.

Here the CDR3 DNA reads TGTGCTCTTGGGTGCCTTCCTACCATTACCTGTACTGGGGGATCCACCGATAAACTCATCTTT. This codes for CALGCLPTITCTGGSTDKLIF. The rearrangement uses TRDV1 and TRDJ1; tentatively, D is TRDD3 (10 bases). CDR1 and CDR2 (germline): TSWWSYY, QGS. V shed 5 bases and J shed 1 base, with 32 bases lying between them. The CDR3 length is 21 residues.

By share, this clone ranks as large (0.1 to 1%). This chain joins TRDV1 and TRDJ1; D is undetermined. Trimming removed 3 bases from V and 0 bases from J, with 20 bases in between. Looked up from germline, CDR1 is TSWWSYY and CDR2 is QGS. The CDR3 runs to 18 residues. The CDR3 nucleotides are TGTGCTCTTGGGGACTTTCACCCGGCACGTTCTTACACCGATAAACTCATCTTT. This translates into CALGDFHPARSYTDKLIF.

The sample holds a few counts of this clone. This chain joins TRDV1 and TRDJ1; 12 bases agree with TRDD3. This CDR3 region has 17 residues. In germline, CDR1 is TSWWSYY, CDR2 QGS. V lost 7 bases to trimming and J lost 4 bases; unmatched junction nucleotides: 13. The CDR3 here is CALALHRTGGYCDKLIF. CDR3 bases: TGTGCTCTTGCACTCCATCGTACTGGGGGATACTGCGATAAACTCATCTTT.

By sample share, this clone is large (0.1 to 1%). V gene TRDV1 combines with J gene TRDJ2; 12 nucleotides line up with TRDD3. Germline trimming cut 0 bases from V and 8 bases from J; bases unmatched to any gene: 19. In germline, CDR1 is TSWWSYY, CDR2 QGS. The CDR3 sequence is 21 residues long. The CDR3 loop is CALGELQTSYDWGILGAQLFF. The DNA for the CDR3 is TGTGCTCTTGGGGAACTCCAGACTTCCTACGACTGGGGGATACTGGGGGCACAACTCTTCTTT.

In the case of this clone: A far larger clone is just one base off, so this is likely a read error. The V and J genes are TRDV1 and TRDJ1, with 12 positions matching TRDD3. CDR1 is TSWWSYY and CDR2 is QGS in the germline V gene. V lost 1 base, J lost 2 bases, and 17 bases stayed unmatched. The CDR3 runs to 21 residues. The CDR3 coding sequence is TGTGCTCTTGGGGAACGACACGGCCATCGTACTGGGGGATACAAGACCGATAAACTCATCTTT. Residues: CALGERHGHRTGGYKTDKLIF.

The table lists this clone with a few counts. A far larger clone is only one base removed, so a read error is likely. The CDR3 region is CALGESASLPSTAQLFF. The CDR3 nucleotides are TGTGCTCTTGGGGAATCCGCCTCCCTCCCCTCGACAGCACAACTCTTCTTT. The rearrangement joins TRDV1 to TRDJ2, with D unresolved. V was pared by 2 bases and J by 4 bases, with 17 bases between. The CDR3 has 17 amino acids. From germline, CDR1 is TSWWSYY and CDR2 QGS.

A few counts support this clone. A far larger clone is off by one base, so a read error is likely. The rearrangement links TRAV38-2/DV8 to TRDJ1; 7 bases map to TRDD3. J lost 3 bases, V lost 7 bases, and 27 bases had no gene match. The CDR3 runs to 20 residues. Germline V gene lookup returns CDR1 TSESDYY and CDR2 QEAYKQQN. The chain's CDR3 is CAYANNRGIRPLIHSDKLIF. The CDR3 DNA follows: TGTGCTTATGCAAACAACCGGGGGATTAGACCTCTCATCCACTCCGATAAACTCATCTTT.

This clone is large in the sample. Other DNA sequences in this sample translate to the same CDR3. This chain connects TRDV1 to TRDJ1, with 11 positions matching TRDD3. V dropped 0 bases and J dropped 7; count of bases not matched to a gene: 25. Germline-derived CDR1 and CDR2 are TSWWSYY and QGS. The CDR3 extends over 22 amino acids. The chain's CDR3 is CALGELGQERDWGIKGHGKLIF. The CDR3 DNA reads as TGTGCTCTTGGGGAACTAGGCCAGGAACGGGACTGGGGGATAAAAGGACATGGTAAACTCATCTTT.

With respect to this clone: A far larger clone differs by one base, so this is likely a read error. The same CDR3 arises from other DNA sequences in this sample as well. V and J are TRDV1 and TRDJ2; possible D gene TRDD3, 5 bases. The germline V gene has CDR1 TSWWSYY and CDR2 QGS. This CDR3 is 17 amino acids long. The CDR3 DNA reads TGTGCCCTTGGGGAATCCGCCTCCCTCCCCTTGACAGCACAACTCTTCTTT. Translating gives CALGESASLPLTAQLFF.

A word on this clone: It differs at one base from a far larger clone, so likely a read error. Written as DNA, the CDR3 is TGTGCAGCAAGCAGCCTTCCTCCTCGAAGGAGCACCGATAAACTCATCTTT. Protein sequence: CAASSLPPRRSTDKLIF. This chain connects TRAV29/DV5 to TRDJ1; 7 nucleotides match TRDD2. Germline V gene lookup returns CDR1 NSMFDY and CDR2 ISSIKDK. V shed 1 base, J shed 1 base, and the junction held 13 bases outside the gene matches. This CDR3 is 17 amino acids long.